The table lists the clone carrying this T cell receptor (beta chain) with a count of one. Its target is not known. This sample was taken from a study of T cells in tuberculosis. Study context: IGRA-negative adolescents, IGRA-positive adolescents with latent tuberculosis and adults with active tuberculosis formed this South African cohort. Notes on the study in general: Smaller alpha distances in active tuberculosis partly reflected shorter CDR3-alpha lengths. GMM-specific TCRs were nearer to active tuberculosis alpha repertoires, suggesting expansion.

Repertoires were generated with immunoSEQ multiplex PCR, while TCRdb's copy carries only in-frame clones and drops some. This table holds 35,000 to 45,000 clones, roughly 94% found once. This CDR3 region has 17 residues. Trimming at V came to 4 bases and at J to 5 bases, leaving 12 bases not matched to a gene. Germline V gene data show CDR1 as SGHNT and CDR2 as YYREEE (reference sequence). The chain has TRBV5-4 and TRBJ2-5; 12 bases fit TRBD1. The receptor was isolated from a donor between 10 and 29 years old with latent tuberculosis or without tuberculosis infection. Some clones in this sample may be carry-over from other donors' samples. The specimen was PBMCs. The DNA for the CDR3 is TGTGCCAGCAGCCCGCTCGTGGGGACAGGGGGCCGGGAGACCCAGTACTTC. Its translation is CASSPLVGTGGRETQYF.